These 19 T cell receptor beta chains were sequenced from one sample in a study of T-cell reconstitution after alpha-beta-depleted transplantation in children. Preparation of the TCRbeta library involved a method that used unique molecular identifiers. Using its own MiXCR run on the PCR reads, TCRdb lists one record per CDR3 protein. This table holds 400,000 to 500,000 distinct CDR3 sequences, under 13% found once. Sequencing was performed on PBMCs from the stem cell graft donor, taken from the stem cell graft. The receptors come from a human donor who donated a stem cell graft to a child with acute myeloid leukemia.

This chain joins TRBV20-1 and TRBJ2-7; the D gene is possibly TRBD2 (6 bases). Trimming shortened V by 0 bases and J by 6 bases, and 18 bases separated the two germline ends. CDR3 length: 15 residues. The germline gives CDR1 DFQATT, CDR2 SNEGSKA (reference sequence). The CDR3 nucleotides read TGCAGTGCTAGAGATTTGAGGGAGGTGAGCGGCGAGCAGTACGTC. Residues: CSARDLREVSGEQYV.

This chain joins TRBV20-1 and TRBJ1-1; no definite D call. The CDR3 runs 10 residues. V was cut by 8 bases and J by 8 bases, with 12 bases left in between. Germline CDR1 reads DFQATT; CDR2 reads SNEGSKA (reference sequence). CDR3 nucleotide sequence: TGCAGTACTCGGCCGCGGGAAGCTTTCTTT. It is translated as CSTRPREAFF.

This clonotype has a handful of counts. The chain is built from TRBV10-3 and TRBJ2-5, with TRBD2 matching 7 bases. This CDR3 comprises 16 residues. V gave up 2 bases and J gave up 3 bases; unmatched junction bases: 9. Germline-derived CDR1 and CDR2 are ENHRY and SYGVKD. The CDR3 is CAISEQVAGPKETQYF. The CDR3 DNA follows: TGTGCCATCAGTGAGCAGGTAGCGGGCCCTAAAGAGACCCAGTACTTC.

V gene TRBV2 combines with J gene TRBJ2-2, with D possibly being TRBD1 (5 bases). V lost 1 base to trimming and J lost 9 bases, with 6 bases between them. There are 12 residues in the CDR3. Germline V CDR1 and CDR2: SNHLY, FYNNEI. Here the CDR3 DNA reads TGTGCCAGCAGTGAAGGGGGCCGGGAGCTGTTTTTT. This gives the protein CASSEGGRELFF.

CDR3 loop: CASSLYGLAANNEQFF. The CDR3 DNA sequence: TGTGCCAGCAGTTTGTATGGACTAGCGGCTAACAATGAGCAGTTCTTC. J is TRBJ2-1 and V is TRBV12-3 or TRBV12-4; 10 bases are a match to TRBD2. The CDR3 consists of 16 residues. Trimming at V came to 3 bases and at J to 5 bases, leaving 7 bases not matched to a gene.

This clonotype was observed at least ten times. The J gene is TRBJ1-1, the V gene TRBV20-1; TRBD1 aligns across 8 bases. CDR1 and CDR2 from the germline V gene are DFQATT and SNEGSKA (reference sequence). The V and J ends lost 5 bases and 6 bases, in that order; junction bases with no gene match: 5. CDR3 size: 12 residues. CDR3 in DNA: TGCAGTGCTGTGGGACAGGTCGCTGAAGCTTTCTTT. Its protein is CSAVGQVAEAFF.

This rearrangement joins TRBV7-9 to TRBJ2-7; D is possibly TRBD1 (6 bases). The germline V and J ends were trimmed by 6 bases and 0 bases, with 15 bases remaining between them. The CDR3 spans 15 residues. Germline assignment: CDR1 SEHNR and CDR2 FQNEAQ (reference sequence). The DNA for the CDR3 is TGTGCCAGCAGAGGAATCAGGGGAAGCTCCTACGAGCAGTACGTC. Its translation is CASRGIRGSSYEQYV.

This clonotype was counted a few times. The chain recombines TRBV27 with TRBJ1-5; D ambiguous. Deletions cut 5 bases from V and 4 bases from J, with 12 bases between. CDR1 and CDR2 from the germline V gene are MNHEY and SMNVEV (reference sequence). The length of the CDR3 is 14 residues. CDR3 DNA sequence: TGTGCCAGCAGTCCTCTAGCGGGGAATCAGCCCCAGCATTTT. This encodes CASSPLAGNQPQHF.

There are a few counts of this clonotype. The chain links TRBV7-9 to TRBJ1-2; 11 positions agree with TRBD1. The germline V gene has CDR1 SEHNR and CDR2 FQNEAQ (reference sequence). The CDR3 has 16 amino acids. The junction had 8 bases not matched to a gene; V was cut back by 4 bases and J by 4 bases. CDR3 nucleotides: TGTGCCAGCAGCTCTTGGACAGGGGGCGTTAGCTATGGCTACACCTTC. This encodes CASSSWTGGVSYGYTF.

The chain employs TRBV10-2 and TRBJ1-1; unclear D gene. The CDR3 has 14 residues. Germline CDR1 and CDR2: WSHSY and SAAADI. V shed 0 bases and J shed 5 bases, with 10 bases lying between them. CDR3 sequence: CASSESMWGTEAFF. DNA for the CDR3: TGCGCCAGCAGTGAGTCGATGTGGGGTACTGAAGCTTTCTTT.

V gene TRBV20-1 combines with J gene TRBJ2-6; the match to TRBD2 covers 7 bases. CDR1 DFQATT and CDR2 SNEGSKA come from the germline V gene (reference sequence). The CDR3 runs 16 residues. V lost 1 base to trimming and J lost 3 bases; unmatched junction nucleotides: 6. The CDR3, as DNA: TGCAGTGCTAGAGTGGCGGGAGTAGGTGGGGCCAACGTCCTGACTTTC. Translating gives CSARVAGVGGANVLTF.

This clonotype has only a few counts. The CDR3 spells CASSQAGTSSGNTIYF. CDR3 DNA: TGTGCCAGCAGCCAAGCCGGGACATCCTCTGGAAACACCATATATTTT. The rearrangement uses TRBV3-1 and TRBJ1-3; weak D call: TRBD1 (6 bases). The CDR3 has 16 amino acids. The V and J ends lost 1 base and 0 bases respectively, with 10 bases between them. The germline CDR1 and CDR2 sequences are LGHDT and YNNKEL (reference sequence).

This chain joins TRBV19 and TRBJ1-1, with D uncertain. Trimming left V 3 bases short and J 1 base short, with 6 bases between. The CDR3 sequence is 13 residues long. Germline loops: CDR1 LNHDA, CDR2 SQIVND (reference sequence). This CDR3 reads CASSIIRNTEAFF. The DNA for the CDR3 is TGTGCCAGTAGTATTATCAGGAACACTGAAGCTTTCTTT.

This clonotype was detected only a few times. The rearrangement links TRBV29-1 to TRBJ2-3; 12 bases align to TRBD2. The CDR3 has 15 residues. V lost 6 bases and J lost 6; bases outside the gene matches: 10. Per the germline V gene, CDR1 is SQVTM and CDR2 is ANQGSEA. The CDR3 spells CSVLLAGGRVDTQYF. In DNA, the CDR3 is TGCAGCGTCCTACTAGCGGGAGGCAGAGTGGATACGCAGTATTTT.

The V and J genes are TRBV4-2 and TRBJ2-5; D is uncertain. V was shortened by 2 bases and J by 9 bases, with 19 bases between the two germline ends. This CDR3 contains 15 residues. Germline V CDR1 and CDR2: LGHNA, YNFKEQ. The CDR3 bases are TGTGCCAGCAGCCAACAAGCTCAGCAAGAGATGGCCCAGTACTTC. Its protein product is CASSQQAQQEMAQYF.

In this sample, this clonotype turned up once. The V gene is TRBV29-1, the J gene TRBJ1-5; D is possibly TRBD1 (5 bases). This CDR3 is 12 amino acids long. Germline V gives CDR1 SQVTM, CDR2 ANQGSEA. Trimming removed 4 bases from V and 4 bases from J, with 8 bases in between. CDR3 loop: CSVVTGNQPQHF. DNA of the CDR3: TGCAGCGTTGTTACAGGTAATCAGCCCCAGCATTTT.

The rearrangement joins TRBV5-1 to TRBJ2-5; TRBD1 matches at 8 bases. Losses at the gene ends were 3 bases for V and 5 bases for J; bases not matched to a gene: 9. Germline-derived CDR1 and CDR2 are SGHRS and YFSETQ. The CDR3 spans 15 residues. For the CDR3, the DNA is TGCGCCAGCAGCTCTCTACCAGGGGGCAGTGAGACCCAGTACTTC. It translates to CASSSLPGGSETQYF.

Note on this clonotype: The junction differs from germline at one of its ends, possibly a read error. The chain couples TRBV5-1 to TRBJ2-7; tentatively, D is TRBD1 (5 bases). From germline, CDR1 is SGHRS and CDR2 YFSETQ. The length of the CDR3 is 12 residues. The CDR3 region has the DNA TGCGCCATCAGCCCGTGGGGCGACGAGCAGTACTTC. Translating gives CAISPWGDEQYF. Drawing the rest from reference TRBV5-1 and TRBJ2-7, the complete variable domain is KAGVTQTPRYLIKTRGQQVTLSCSPISGHRSVSWYQQTPGQGLQFLFEYFSETQRNKGNFPGRFSGRQFSNSRSEMNVSTLELGDSALYLCAISPWGDEQYFGPGTRLTVT.

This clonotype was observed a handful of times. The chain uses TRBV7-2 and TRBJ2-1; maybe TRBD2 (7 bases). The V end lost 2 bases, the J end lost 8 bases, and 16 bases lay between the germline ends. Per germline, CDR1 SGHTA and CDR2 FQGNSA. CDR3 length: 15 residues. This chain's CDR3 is CASSLRGGGPDEQFF. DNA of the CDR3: TGTGCCAGCAGCTTACGAGGGGGAGGGCCCGATGAGCAGTTCTTC.